This T cell receptor beta chain derives from a study of OX40 agonist ivuxolimab in advanced cancers. Turning to the study itself: Of mixed ages from about 23 to 85 and averaging 60 years, the group was about 80% male. Study observations and caveats: Low levels of normalized T-cell clonal expansion also appeared in some nonresponders.

TCRdb's table, derived via immunoSEQ multiplex PCR, lists solely in-frame clones and lacks some. The sample lists about 67,000 clones, roughly 90% occurring once. In the case of this clone: Its antigen remains unknown.

The CDR3 runs 13 residues. CDR1 SGHNT and CDR2 YENEEA come from the germline V gene. V was trimmed by 3 bases and J by 4 bases, leaving 9 bases between them. The source material was CD4+ or CD8+ T cells sorted from blood, sampled in a trial of the OX40 agonist ivuxolimab. This chain connects TRBV11-3 to TRBJ1-2; D gene unclear. The TCR originated in an adult with an advanced solid tumor such as melanoma, head and neck, liver or kidney cancer. The CDR3 here is CASSFAEPYGYTF. The CDR3, as DNA: TGTGCCAGCAGCTTCGCAGAACCCTATGGCTACACCTTC.